Below, 23 T cell receptor beta chains from the same sample are listed, as sequenced in a study of graft-versus-host responses after intestinal transplantation. Profiling relied on immunoSEQ multiplex PCR, and the TCRdb table lists in-frame clones only, not all of them. The data hold roughly 40,000 clones, with approximately 89% observed a single time. This sample comprised PBMCs, obtained around 280 days after transplant. These receptors were taken from a human patient who received an intestinal transplant, so some T cells may come from the graft donor.

The chain joins TRBV7-2 to TRBJ2-1; 11 bases line up with TRBD2. Trimming cost V 5 bases and J 3 bases; bases outside gene matches: 9. CDR3 length: 17 residues. The germline V gene encodes CDR1 SGHTA and CDR2 FQGNSA. The CDR3 sequence: CASSLRRLAGGYNEQFF. CDR3 coding DNA: TGTGCCAGCAGCCTCCGACGGCTAGCGGGGGGCTACAATGAGCAGTTCTTC.

The count of this clone is one. The chain carries TRBV4-1 and TRBJ2-3; D is possibly TRBD1 or TRBD2 (5 bases each). The V end was cut by 4 bases, the J end by 2 bases, with 7 bases between. Germline CDR1 and CDR2: MGHRA and YSYEKL. The CDR3 extends over 13 amino acids. CDR3 sequence reads: CASSRGNTDTQYF. The CDR3 bases are TGCGCCAGCAGCCGGGGGAACACAGATACGCAGTATTTT.

This rearrangement joins TRBV15 to TRBJ2-3; D remains ambiguous. There are 13 residues in the CDR3. The V end was cut by 3 bases, the J end by 2 bases, with 6 bases between. CDR1 is LNHNV and CDR2 is YYDKDF in the germline V gene (reference sequence). In DNA form, the CDR3 reads TGTGCCACCAGCAGTGGCTTCACAGATACGCAGTATTTT. Amino acid sequence: CATSSGFTDTQYF.

In this sample, this clone turned up once. The chain couples TRBV10-1 to TRBJ1-2; D is unresolved. This CDR3 comprises 12 residues. The germline V gene encodes CDR1 WNHNN and CDR2 SYGVQD (reference sequence). Trimming left V 2 bases short and J 8 bases short, with 9 bases between. CDR3 protein: CASSEGDGGYTF. Written as DNA, the CDR3 is TGCGCCAGCAGTGAGGGCGACGGGGGCTACACCTTC.

The genes are TRBV6-1 and TRBJ2-4; D perhaps matches TRBD1 (6 bases). Trimming removed 4 bases from V and 4 bases from J, with 8 bases in between. CDR1 and CDR2 from the germline V gene are MNHNS and SASEGT. The CDR3 has 13 amino acids. CDR3 DNA sequence: TGTGCCAGCAGTGGGACAGAGAAAAACATTCAGTACTTC. It specifies CASSGTEKNIQYF.

The chain joins TRBV11-2 to TRBJ2-7; 9 bases agree with TRBD1. V lost 5 bases, J lost 4 bases, and 6 bases stayed unmatched. The germline V gene encodes CDR1 SGHAT and CDR2 FQNNGV. The CDR3 contains 14 residues. The CDR3 bases are TGTGCCAGCAGCGGCGGACAGGGGTGGTACGAGCAGTACTTC. It translates to CASSGGQGWYEQYF. The variable domain in full, completed from reference TRBV11-2 and TRBJ2-7, reads EAGVAQSPRYKIIEKRQSVAFWCNPISGHATLYWYQQILGQGPKLLIQFQNNGVVDDSQLPKDRFSAERLKGVDSTLKIQPAKLEDSAVYLCASSGGQGWYEQYFGPGTRLTVT.

There are a few counts of this clone. Other DNA variants within this sample encode the same CDR3. The rearrangement joins TRBV4-1 to TRBJ1-5; perhaps TRBD1 as D (6 bases). The CDR3 has 16 residues. Trimming left V 0 bases short and J 0 bases short, with 9 bases between. Germline-derived CDR1 and CDR2 are MGHRA and YSYEKL. DNA for the CDR3: TGCGCCAGCAGCCAAGATTGGACAGTTAGCAATCAGCCCCAGCATTTT. Its protein is CASSQDWTVSNQPQHF.

CDR3 in DNA: TGTGCCAGCAGCGGGGGACAGGGCTACGAGCAGTACTTC. The encoded protein is CASSGGQGYEQYF. The gene calls are TRBV9 and TRBJ2-7; the match to TRBD1 covers 9 bases. The CDR3 spans 13 residues. V trimming: 3 bases; J trimming: 3 bases; junction bases outside the gene matches: 1. Germline-derived CDR1 and CDR2 are SGDLS and YYNGEE.

The chain carries TRBV4-1 and TRBJ2-7; D remains ambiguous. The CDR3 runs 11 residues. Germline V gene sequence: CDR1 MGHRA, CDR2 YSYEKL. Trimming removed 11 bases from V and 3 bases from J, with 11 bases in between. The CDR3 reads CASGPSYEQYF. CDR3 nucleotide sequence: TGCGCCTCCGGACCAAGCTACGAGCAGTACTTC.

The J gene is TRBJ2-5, the V gene TRBV11-1; D tentatively fits TRBD1 or TRBD2 (5 bases each). Trimming removed 3 bases from V and 1 base from J, with 15 bases in between. This CDR3 spans 16 amino acids. Germline CDR1 is SGHAT and CDR2 is FQDESV (reference sequence). The CDR3 region is CASSLGVTTAQETQYF. The CDR3, as DNA: TGTGCCAGCAGCTTGGGGGTGACGACAGCCCAAGAGACCCAGTACTTC.

This chain joins TRBV9 and TRBJ2-7, with D possibly being TRBD1 (6 bases). V was shortened by 3 bases and J by 1 base, with 14 bases between the two germline ends. CDR1 SGDLS and CDR2 YYNGEE come from the germline V gene. The CDR3 is 15 residues long. The CDR3 nucleotides are TGTGCCAGCAGCGCTACCTCGGACAGTTCCTACGAGCAGTACTTC. Its protein is CASSATSDSSYEQYF.

This clone was seen a handful of times. V is TRBV5-4 and J is TRBJ2-1; D may be TRBD1 or TRBD2 (7 bases each). The CDR3 has 17 amino acids. Trimming took off 2 bases at V and 7 bases at J, with 22 bases between the two ends. CDR1 and CDR2 from the germline V gene are SGHNT and YYREEE (reference sequence). The CDR3 DNA is TGTGCCAGCAGCTTTTTAGGGGGCGGGGGCCCTCTTAATGAGCAGTTCTTC. This gives the protein CASSFLGGGGPLNEQFF. The variable domain in full, with the rest retrieved from reference TRBV5-4 and TRBJ2-1, is ETGVTQSPTHLIKTRGQQVTLRCSSQSGHNTVSWYQQALGQGPQFIFQYYREEENGRGNFPPRFSGLQFPNYSSELNVNALELDDSALYLCASSFLGGGGPLNEQFFGPGTRLTVL.

The J gene is TRBJ1-6, the V gene TRBV6-1; TRBD1 aligns across 7 bases. The CDR3 contains 15 residues. Germline values: CDR1 MNHNS, CDR2 SASEGT. Trimming cost V 5 bases and J 7 bases; bases outside gene matches: 8. The CDR3 nucleotides are TGTGCCAGCAGTAACAGGGGCGTGGGGAATTCACCCCTCCACTTT. It codes for CASSNRGVGNSPLHF.

The CDR3 protein is CSVVSRGSYNEQFF. The DNA of the CDR3 is TGCAGCGTTGTATCCAGGGGATCCTACAATGAGCAGTTCTTC. The chain has TRBV29-1 and TRBJ2-1; D might be TRBD1 (6 bases). CDR1 is SQVTM, CDR2 ANQGSEA, per germline. The CDR3 extends over 14 amino acids. Between the trimmed V and J ends, which lost 4 bases and 1 base, there was a span of 11 bases.

This chain joins TRBV7-9 and TRBJ1-2; TRBD1 matches 7 bases. Looked up from germline, CDR1 is SEHNR and CDR2 is FQNEAQ (reference sequence). With 5 bases clipped from V and 8 bases from J, the junction kept 8 bases outside the gene matches. This CDR3 region has 13 residues. CDR3 bases: TGTGCCAGCAGCCCAGCGACAGGGAGCGGCTACACCTTC. Residues: CASSPATGSGYTF.

This sequence joins TRBV19 and TRBJ2-3, with 11 positions matching TRBD2. There are 15 residues in the CDR3. V was clipped by 7 bases and J by 6 bases; unmatched bases: 9. Germline-derived CDR1 and CDR2 are LNHDA and SQIVND (reference sequence). CDR3 nucleotides: TGTGCCAGTACTTCGCGACTAGCGGGGTGGGATACGCAGTATTTT. As protein: CASTSRLAGWDTQYF.

This clone was observed a handful of times. This rearrangement joins TRBV5-1 to TRBJ1-2; 9 bases match TRBD1. The V and J ends lost 1 base and 2 bases, in that order; junction bases with no gene match: 0. The CDR3 consists of 14 residues. Germline V gene sequence: CDR1 SGHRS, CDR2 YFSETQ. In DNA, the CDR3 is TGCGCCAGCAGCTTGACAGGGGGCAACTATGGCTACACCTTC. Its protein is CASSLTGGNYGYTF.

V usage is TRBV11-2 and J usage is TRBJ2-1; TRBD2 matches at 9 bases. The germline V gene has CDR1 SGHAT and CDR2 FQNNGV. The CDR3 spans 15 residues. V lost 5 bases to trimming and J lost 7 bases; unmatched junction nucleotides: 9. This CDR3 is CASSPPGGGGNEQFF. In DNA, the CDR3 is TGTGCCAGCAGCCCGCCGGGCGGGGGGGGAAATGAGCAGTTCTTC.

The V gene is TRBV7-6, the J gene TRBJ2-5, with D maybe TRBD1 (7 bases). V was pared by 2 bases and J by 2 bases, with 9 bases between. The CDR3 covers 14 residues. Germline loops: CDR1 SGHVS, CDR2 FNYEAQ. CDR3 sequence: CASSLSGGQETQYF. As DNA, the CDR3 is TGTGCCAGCAGCTTATCAGGGGGGCAAGAGACCCAGTACTTC.

With respect to this clone: This sample includes further DNA sequences coding for the same CDR3. The chain employs TRBV6-1 and TRBJ2-3, with D uncertain. CDR3 length equals 11 residues. In germline, CDR1 is MNHNS, CDR2 SASEGT. V gave up 6 bases and J gave up 2 bases, with 3 bases separating them. The CDR3 protein is CASSLTDTQYF. DNA of the CDR3: TGTGCCAGCAGCCTCACAGATACGCAGTATTTT.

V gene TRBV4-1 combines with J gene TRBJ1-2; 7 nucleotides match TRBD1. The CDR3 has 14 residues. With 4 bases clipped from V and 4 bases from J, the junction kept 6 bases outside the gene matches. Per the germline V gene, CDR1 is MGHRA and CDR2 is YSYEKL. The CDR3 loop is CASSLDTGVYGYTF. In DNA, the CDR3 is TGCGCCAGCAGCCTAGATACAGGGGTCTATGGCTACACCTTC.

The chain has TRBV6-5 and TRBJ1-6, with D possibly being TRBD1 (6 bases). In germline, CDR1 is MNHEY, CDR2 SVGAGI. The V end was cut by 6 bases, the J end by 9 bases, with 12 bases between. The CDR3 consists of 13 residues. The CDR3 DNA is TGTGCCAGCAGGGACAGTCTGGCTTCACCCCTCCACTTT. Protein product: CASRDSLASPLHF.

The chain joins TRBV7-9 to TRBJ2-5, with 7 bases that match TRBD2. The junction had 7 bases not matched to a gene; V was cut back by 5 bases and J by 4 bases. The CDR3 totals 14 residues. Germline V gene data show CDR1 as SEHNR and CDR2 as FQNEAQ (reference sequence). The CDR3, as DNA: TGTGCCAGCAGCCATAGCGCGGGGGTAGAGACCCAGTACTTC. Translated, it gives CASSHSAGVETQYF. The variable domain in full, with the rest retrieved from reference TRBV7-9 and TRBJ2-5, is DTGVSQNPRHKITKRGQNVTFRCDPISEHNRLYWYRQTLGQGPEFLTYFQNEAQLEKSRLLSDRFSAERPKGSFSTLEIQRTEQGDSAMYLCASSHSAGVETQYFGPGTRLLVL.